Below are 19 T cell receptor beta chains sequenced from a single sample in a study of CD8 T cells in Susac syndrome. Random hexamers primed reverse transcription of about 0.45 to 1 ug RNA. One entry per CDR3 protein results from TCRdb running MiXCR on the immunoSEQ multiplex PCR reads. The table shows hundreds of thousands of distinct CDR3 sequences, with 80% to 90% occurring only once. The material sequenced was CD8+ T cells from PBMCs. Receptors originate from a human donor with multiple sclerosis.

The chain is built from TRBV29-1 and TRBJ2-7, with 14 bases that match TRBD2. Germline values: CDR1 SQVTM, CDR2 ANQGSEA. This CDR3 has 14 amino acids. The trim removed 3 bases at V and 7 bases at J, leaving 5 bases unmatched. CDR3 protein: CSVEGLAGAYEQYF. CDR3 sequence (DNA): TGCAGCGTTGAGGGACTAGCGGGAGCGTATGAGCAGTACTTC.

This clonotype was seen a handful of times. The rearrangement links TRBV6-6 to TRBJ2-5, with D perhaps matching TRBD2 (6 bases). The CDR3 has 14 amino acids. V was shortened by 6 bases and J by 2 bases, with 13 bases between the two germline ends. Germline V gene sequence: CDR1 MNHNY, CDR2 SVGAGI (reference sequence). The CDR3, as DNA: TGTGCCAGCAGCCTACGGGGGATACAAGAGACCCAGTACTTC. Its protein product is CASSLRGIQETQYF.

The chain recombines TRBV7-9 with TRBJ2-7; D may be TRBD2 (5 bases). Germline lookup yields CDR1 SEHNR and CDR2 FQNEAQ (reference sequence). Trimming cost V 5 bases and J 3 bases, with 17 bases left between them. This CDR3 spans 15 amino acids. CDR3: CASSLLRAGLYEQYF. The CDR3 DNA is TGTGCCAGCAGCCTCCTCCGGGCTGGACTCTACGAGCAGTACTTC.

The rearrangement joins TRBV7-9 to TRBJ2-2, with a tentative D call TRBD1 (6 bases). V was cut by 5 bases and J by 1 base, with 17 bases left in between. CDR3 length equals 17 residues. The V gene's germline CDR1 is SEHNR and CDR2 FQNEAQ (reference sequence). CDR3 nucleotides: TGTGCCAGCAGCCTCTTGACAGGTCGGGGGAACACCGGGGAGCTGTTTTTT. Its protein is CASSLLTGRGNTGELFF. Based on the CDR3 plus reference TRBV7-9 and TRBJ2-2, the full variable domain is DTGVSQNPRHKITKRGQNVTFRCDPISEHNRLYWYRQTLGQGPEFLTYFQNEAQLEKSRLLSDRFSAERPKGSFSTLEIQRTEQGDSAMYLCASSLLTGRGNTGELFFGEGSRLTVL.

The chain links TRBV2 to TRBJ2-7; D is perhaps TRBD1 (5 bases). The CDR3 has 12 amino acids. The V and J ends lost 7 bases and 2 bases respectively, with 9 bases between them. In germline, CDR1 is SNHLY, CDR2 FYNNEI. CDR3 in DNA: TGTGCCAGCATGGGCAGGGCCTACGAGCAGTACTTC. This translates into CASMGRAYEQYF.

CDR3 loop: CASSQFTSDPKNIQYF. The CDR3 DNA is TGCGCCAGCAGCCAGTTCACGTCAGATCCTAAAAACATTCAGTACTTC. V and J are TRBV4-1 and TRBJ2-4, with unresolved D. Trimming took 3 bases from V and 4 from J, leaving 16 bases between them. The CDR3 has 16 amino acids. CDR1 and CDR2 from the germline V gene are MGHRA and YSYEKL.

The chain couples TRBV30 to TRBJ1-1; D might be TRBD1 (6 bases). The CDR3 has 13 amino acids. V was clipped by 1 base and J by 7 bases, with 13 bases between them. Germline CDR1 is GTSNPN and CDR2 is SVGIG (reference sequence). The CDR3 region has the DNA TGTGCCTGGAGTGGACAGGTAACAAGTGAAGCTTTCTTT. This sequence encodes CAWSGQVTSEAFF.

The chain combines TRBV10-3 with TRBJ1-1; D is possibly TRBD1 (5 bases). The CDR3 length is 11 residues. V was pared by 2 bases and J by 8 bases, with 6 bases between. Per the germline V gene, CDR1 is ENHRY and CDR2 is SYGVKD. CDR3 in amino acids: CAISEGGEAFF. The CDR3 DNA follows: TGTGCCATCAGTGAGGGGGGGGAAGCTTTCTTT.

The V and J genes are TRBV5-8 and TRBJ2-7, with unresolved D. CDR1 and CDR2 (germline): SGHTS, YDEGEE. Trimming removed 5 bases from V and 0 bases from J, with 12 bases in between. This CDR3 region has 14 residues. The CDR3: CASSRVRSSYEQYF. In DNA form, the CDR3 reads TGTGCCAGCAGTAGGGTCAGGAGCTCCTACGAGCAGTACTTC.

Here the CDR3 reads CASSLVWGPADTQYF. CDR3 coding DNA: TGTGCCAGCAGCTTGGTCTGGGGGCCCGCAGATACGCAGTATTTT. The chain uses TRBV5-6 and TRBJ2-3, with D possibly being TRBD1 (6 bases). Looked up from germline, CDR1 is SGHDT and CDR2 is YYEEEE. CDR3 size: 15 residues. V was cut by 0 bases and J by 4 bases, with 12 bases left in between.

This sequence joins TRBV27 and TRBJ2-7, with D maybe TRBD2 (6 bases). The CDR3 runs to 14 residues. The V gene lost 3 bases and the J gene lost 6 bases, with 15 bases spanning the gap. In germline, CDR1 is MNHEY, CDR2 SMNVEV (reference sequence). The CDR3 reads CASSFGGFAGEQYF. CDR3 bases: TGTGCCAGCAGTTTCGGGGGTTTCGCGGGCGAGCAGTACTTC.

Turning to this clonotype: The conserved final phenylalanine or tryptophan is absent from the CDR3, which likely points to a read error. The gene calls are TRBV27 and TRBJ2-1; D tentatively reads TRBD1 or TRBD2 (5 bases each). The CDR3 totals 15 residues. Trimming stripped 5 bases from V and 7 bases from J, with 18 bases between. Germline V gene sequence: CDR1 MNHEY, CDR2 SMNVEV (reference sequence). CDR3 sequence (DNA): TGTGCCAGCAGTCCTCCACCGGGGCCAAAAAATGAGCAGTTCCTC. The encoded protein is CASSPPPGPKNEQFL.

The count of this clonotype is one. This rearrangement joins TRBV7-9 to TRBJ2-6; D is ambiguous. CDR1 is SEHNR, CDR2 FQNEAQ, per germline (reference sequence). The CDR3 is 16 amino acids. Deletions cut 1 base from V and 0 bases from J, with 7 bases between. CDR3 protein: CASSLVSRSGANVLTF. DNA of the CDR3: TGTGCCAGCAGCTTAGTGTCTCGCTCTGGGGCCAACGTCCTGACTTTC.

V is TRBV14 and J is TRBJ2-7; D uncertain. CDR1 is SGHDN, CDR2 FVKESK, per germline. The CDR3 sequence is 13 residues long. V lost 3 bases to trimming and J lost 3 bases, with 9 bases between them. The CDR3 coding sequence is TGTGCCAGCAGCCATCGCCCGATCTACGAGCAGTACTTC. It codes for CASSHRPIYEQYF.

This clonotype was seen a few times. This chain connects TRBV7-6 to TRBJ1-2; D is unresolved. The V gene lost 5 bases and the J gene lost 9 bases, with 13 bases spanning the gap. The CDR3 is made up of 12 amino acids. The germline V gene encodes CDR1 SGHVS and CDR2 FNYEAQ. CDR3 residues: CASSASLLSYTF. The CDR3 bases are TGTGCCAGCAGCGCGTCACTATTAAGCTACACCTTC. Together with reference TRBV7-6 and TRBJ1-2, the CDR3 gives the full variable domain: GAGVSQSPRYKVTKRGQDVALRCDPISGHVSLYWYRQALGQGPEFLTYFNYEAQQDKSGLPNDRFSAERPEGSISTLTIQRTEQRDSAMYRCASSASLLSYTFGSGTRLTVV.

This clonotype was found once. CDR3 in amino acids: CASSLYRGGEQYF. CDR3 DNA: TGTGCCAGCAGTTTATACAGAGGCGGAGAGCAGTACTTC. This chain links TRBV27 with TRBJ2-7; D ambiguous. Germline CDR1 reads MNHEY; CDR2 reads SMNVEV (reference sequence). This CDR3 comprises 13 residues. Trimming left V 1 base short and J 7 bases short, with 11 bases between.

The chain combines TRBV6-5 with TRBJ2-7; 9 bases agree with TRBD1. The CDR3 has 13 amino acids. CDR1 MNHEY and CDR2 SVGAGI come from the germline V gene. V shed 8 bases, J shed 6 bases, and the junction held 8 bases outside the gene matches. CDR3 in DNA: TGTGCCAGCGGGGGGGACAGGGTGGGCGAGCAGTACTTC. Its translation is CASGGDRVGEQYF.

The J gene is TRBJ2-1, the V gene TRBV20-1; TRBD2 matches 10 bases. The CDR3 sequence is 15 residues long. V lost 6 bases and J lost 2; bases outside the gene matches: 7. Germline V gene lookup returns CDR1 DFQATT and CDR2 SNEGSKA (reference sequence). The CDR3 bases are TGCAGTGCGACCCTAGCGGGGGACCCCTACAATGAGCAGTTCTTC. Its protein is CSATLAGDPYNEQFF.

The gene calls are TRBV7-3 and TRBJ1-1; 12 nucleotides align to TRBD1. Germline V gene sequence: CDR1 SGHTA, CDR2 FQGTGA. The ends lost 5 bases at V and 3 bases at J; junction bases unmatched: 16. This CDR3 is built from 19 residues. The DNA of the CDR3 is TGTGCCAGCAGCGCCCCCTTTTCCCGGGACAGGGGGCTTGACACTGAAGCTTTCTTT. Its translation: CASSAPFSRDRGLDTEAFF.